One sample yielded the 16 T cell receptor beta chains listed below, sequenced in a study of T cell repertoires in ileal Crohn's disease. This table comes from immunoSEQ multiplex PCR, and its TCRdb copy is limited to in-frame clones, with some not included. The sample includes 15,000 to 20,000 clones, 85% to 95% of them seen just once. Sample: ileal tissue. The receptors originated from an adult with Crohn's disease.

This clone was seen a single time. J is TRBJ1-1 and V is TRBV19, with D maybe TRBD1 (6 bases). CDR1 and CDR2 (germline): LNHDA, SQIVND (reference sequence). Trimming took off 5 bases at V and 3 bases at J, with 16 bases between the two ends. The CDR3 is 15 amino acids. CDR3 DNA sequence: TGTGCCAGTAGTTCACGGGACACAGCGCACACTGAAGCTTTCTTT. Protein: CASSSRDTAHTEAFF. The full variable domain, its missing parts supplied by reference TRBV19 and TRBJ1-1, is DGGITQSPKYLFRKEGQNVTLSCEQNLNHDAMYWYRQDPGQGLRLIYYSQIVNDFQKGDIAEGYSVSREKKESFPLTVTSAQKNPTAFYLCASSSRDTAHTEAFFGQGTRLTVV.

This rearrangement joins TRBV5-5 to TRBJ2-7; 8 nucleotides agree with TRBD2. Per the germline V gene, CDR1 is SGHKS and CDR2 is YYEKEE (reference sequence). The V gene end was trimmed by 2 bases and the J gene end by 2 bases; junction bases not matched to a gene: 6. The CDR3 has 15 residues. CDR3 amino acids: CASSFLPGGAYEQYF. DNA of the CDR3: TGTGCCAGCAGCTTCCTCCCCGGGGGGGCCTACGAGCAGTACTTC.

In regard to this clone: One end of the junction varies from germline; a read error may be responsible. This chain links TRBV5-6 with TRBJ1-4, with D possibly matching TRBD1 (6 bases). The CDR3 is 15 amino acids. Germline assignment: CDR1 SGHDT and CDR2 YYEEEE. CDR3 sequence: CANSLGQTTNEKLFF. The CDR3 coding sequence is TGTGCCAACAGCTTAGGACAGACAACTAATGAAAAACTGTTTTTT.

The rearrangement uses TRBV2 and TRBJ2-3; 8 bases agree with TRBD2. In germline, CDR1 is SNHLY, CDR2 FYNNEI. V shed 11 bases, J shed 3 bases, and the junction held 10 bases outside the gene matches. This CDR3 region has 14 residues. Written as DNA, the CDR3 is TGTGCCGGAACCCCGGGAGGGGGGACAGATACGCAGTATTTT. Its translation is CAGTPGGGTDTQYF. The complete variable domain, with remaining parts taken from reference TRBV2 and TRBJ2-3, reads EPEVTQTPSHQVTQMGQEVILRCVPISNHLYFYWYRQILGQKVEFLVSFYNNEISEKSEIFDDQFSVERPDGSNFTLKIRSTKLEDSAMYFCAGTPGGGTDTQYFGPGTRLTVL.

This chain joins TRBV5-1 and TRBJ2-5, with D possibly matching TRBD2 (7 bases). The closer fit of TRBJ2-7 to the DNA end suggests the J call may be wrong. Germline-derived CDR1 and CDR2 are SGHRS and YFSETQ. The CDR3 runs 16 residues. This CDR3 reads CASSLRGGGSSYEQYF. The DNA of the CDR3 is TGCGCCAGCAGCTTGAGGGGGGGAGGTTCCTCCTACGAGCAGTACTTC.

CDR3 in DNA: TGTGCCAGCTCACCACCAATGGGACAGGATGAAAAACTGTTTTTT. It encodes CASSPPMGQDEKLFF. The J gene is TRBJ1-4, the V gene TRBV18; TRBD1 matches at 8 bases. Germline CDR1 is KGHSH and CDR2 is LQKENI. The CDR3 loop spans 15 amino acids. After removal of 0 bases from V and 6 bases from J, the junction contained 3 bases not matched to a gene.

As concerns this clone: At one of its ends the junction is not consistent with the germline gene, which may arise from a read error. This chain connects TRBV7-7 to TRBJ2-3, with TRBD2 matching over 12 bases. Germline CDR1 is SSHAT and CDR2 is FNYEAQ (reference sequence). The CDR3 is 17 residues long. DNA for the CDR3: TGTGCTAGCAGCTTAGTCCCCACTAGCGGGGGGATAGATACGCAGTATTTT. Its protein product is CASSLVPTSGGIDTQYF.

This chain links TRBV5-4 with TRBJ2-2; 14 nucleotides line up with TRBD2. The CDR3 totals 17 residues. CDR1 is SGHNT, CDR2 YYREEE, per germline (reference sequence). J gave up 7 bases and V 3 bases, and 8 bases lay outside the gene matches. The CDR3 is CASSSSPGTSGGGELFF. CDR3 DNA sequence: TGTGCCAGCAGCTCGTCCCCCGGGACTAGCGGGGGCGGGGAGCTGTTTTTT.

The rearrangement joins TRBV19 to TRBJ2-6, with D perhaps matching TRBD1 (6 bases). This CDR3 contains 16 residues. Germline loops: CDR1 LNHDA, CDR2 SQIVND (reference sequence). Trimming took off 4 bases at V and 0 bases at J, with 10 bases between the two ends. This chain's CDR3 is CASSTRGISGANVLTF. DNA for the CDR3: TGTGCCAGTAGTACGAGGGGGATCTCTGGGGCCAACGTCCTGACTTTC.

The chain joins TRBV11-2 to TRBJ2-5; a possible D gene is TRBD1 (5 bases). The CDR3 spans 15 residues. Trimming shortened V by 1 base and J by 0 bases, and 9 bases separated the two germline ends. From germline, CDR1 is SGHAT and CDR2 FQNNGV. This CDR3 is CASSLAGNHQETQYF. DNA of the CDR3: TGTGCCAGCAGCTTAGCAGGGAATCACCAAGAGACCCAGTACTTC. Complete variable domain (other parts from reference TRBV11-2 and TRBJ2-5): EAGVAQSPRYKIIEKRQSVAFWCNPISGHATLYWYQQILGQGPKLLIQFQNNGVVDDSQLPKDRFSAERLKGVDSTLKIQPAKLEDSAVYLCASSLAGNHQETQYFGPGTRLLVL.

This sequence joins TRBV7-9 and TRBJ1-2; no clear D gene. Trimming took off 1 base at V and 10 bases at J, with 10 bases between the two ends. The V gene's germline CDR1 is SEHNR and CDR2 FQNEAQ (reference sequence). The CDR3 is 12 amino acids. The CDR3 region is CASSLDSGYYTF. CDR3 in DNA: TGTGCCAGCAGCTTAGATTCAGGATACTACACCTTC.

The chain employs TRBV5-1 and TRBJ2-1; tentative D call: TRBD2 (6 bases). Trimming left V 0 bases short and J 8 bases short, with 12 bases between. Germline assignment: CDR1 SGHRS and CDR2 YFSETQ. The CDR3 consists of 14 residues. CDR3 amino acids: CASSLGSGDDEQFF. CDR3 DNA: TGCGCCAGCAGCTTGGGGTCGGGGGACGATGAGCAGTTCTTC.

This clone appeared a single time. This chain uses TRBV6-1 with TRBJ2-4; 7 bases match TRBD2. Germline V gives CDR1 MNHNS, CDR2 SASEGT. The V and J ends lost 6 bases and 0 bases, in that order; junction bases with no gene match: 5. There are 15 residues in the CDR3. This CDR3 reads CASRGAGLAKNIQYF. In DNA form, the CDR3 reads TGTGCCAGCAGGGGAGCGGGATTAGCCAAAAACATTCAGTACTTC.

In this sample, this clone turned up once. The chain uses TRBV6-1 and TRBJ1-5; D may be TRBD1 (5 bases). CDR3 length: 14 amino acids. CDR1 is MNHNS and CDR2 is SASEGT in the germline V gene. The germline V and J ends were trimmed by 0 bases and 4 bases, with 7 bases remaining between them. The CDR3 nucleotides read TGTGCCAGCAGTGAAGCGGGGGGAAATCAGCCCCAGCATTTT. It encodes CASSEAGGNQPQHF.

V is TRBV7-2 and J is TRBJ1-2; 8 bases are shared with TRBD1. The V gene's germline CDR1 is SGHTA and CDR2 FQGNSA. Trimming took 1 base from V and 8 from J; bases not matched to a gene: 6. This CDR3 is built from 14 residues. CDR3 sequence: CASSLVDRGAGYTF. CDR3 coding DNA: TGTGCCAGCAGCTTAGTTGACAGGGGTGCCGGCTACACCTTC. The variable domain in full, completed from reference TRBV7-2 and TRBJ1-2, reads GAGVSQSPSNKVTEKGKDVELRCDPISGHTALYWYRQSLGQGLEFLIYFQGNSAPDKSGLPSDRFSAERTGGSVSTLTIQRTQQEDSAVYLCASSLVDRGAGYTFGSGTRLTVV.

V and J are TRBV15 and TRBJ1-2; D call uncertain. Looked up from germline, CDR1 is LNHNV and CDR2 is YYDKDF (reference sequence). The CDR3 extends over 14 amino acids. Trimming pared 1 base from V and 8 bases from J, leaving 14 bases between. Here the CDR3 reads CATSRAGGMGGYTF. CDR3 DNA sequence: TGTGCCACCAGCAGAGCGGGCGGGATGGGAGGCTACACCTTC.